The 5 T cell receptor beta chains presented below share a single source sample, sequenced in a study of CD8 T cells in ankylosing spondylitis. MiXCR was run by TCRdb on the 5' RACE reads, yielding one entry per CDR3 protein. Among a few hundred thousand distinct CDR3 sequences, roughly 18% were seen once, and the ten largest hold about a third. The sample was blood, either unsorted or a sorted T cell fraction (not recorded which). The receptors originated from a male donor with ankylosing spondylitis or in good health (not recorded which).

The V call is TRBV5-1, the J call TRBJ1-2; D is perhaps TRBD1 (5 bases). Trimming took 2 bases from V and 4 from J, leaving 9 bases between them. CDR1 is SGHRS, CDR2 YFSETQ, per germline. The CDR3 consists of 13 residues. The CDR3 loop reads CASSFGQGYGYTF. DNA for the CDR3: TGCGCCAGCAGCTTTGGGCAGGGCTATGGCTACACCTTC.

This chain links TRBV2 with TRBJ1-5; D call uncertain. There are 13 residues in the CDR3. Germline lookup yields CDR1 SNHLY and CDR2 FYNNEI. With 8 bases removed from V and 6 bases from J, the gap between germline ends came to 14 bases. The CDR3: CASLVGSGQPQHF. The CDR3 region has the DNA TGTGCCAGCTTAGTGGGATCAGGTCAGCCCCAGCATTTT. Full variable domain (remainder filled in from reference TRBV2 and TRBJ1-5): EPEVTQTPSHQVTQMGQEVILRCVPISNHLYFYWYRQILGQKVEFLVSFYNNEISEKSEIFDDQFSVERPDGSNFTLKIRSTKLEDSAMYFCASLVGSGQPQHFGDGTRLSIL.

The genes are TRBV5-1 and TRBJ2-7; D is perhaps TRBD2 (5 bases). Trimming left V 2 bases short and J 2 bases short, with 17 bases between. This CDR3 contains 16 residues. CDR1 is SGHRS and CDR2 is YFSETQ in the germline V gene. The CDR3 region is CASSLLRSGSTYEQYF. The DNA of the CDR3 is TGCGCCAGCAGCTTATTGAGGTCGGGATCTACCTACGAGCAGTACTTC. Full variable domain (remainder filled in from reference TRBV5-1 and TRBJ2-7): KAGVTQTPRYLIKTRGQQVTLSCSPISGHRSVSWYQQTPGQGLQFLFEYFSETQRNKGNFPGRFSGRQFSNSRSEMNVSTLELGDSALYLCASSLLRSGSTYEQYFGPGTRLTVT.

This clonotype was seen a few times. This chain uses TRBV4-1 with TRBJ2-2; tentative D call: TRBD2 (6 bases). The ends were cut back, 0 bases at V and 7 bases at J, with 21 bases in the middle. CDR3 size: 18 residues. Germline CDR1 is MGHRA and CDR2 is YSYEKL. The CDR3 reads CASSQDLPGRAGGGELFF. CDR3 nucleotide sequence: TGCGCCAGCAGCCAAGATCTCCCCGGGCGAGCGGGCGGCGGGGAGCTGTTTTTT.

This clonotype came up a few times. This chain links TRBV20-1 with TRBJ2-7; possible D gene TRBD2, 6 bases. The CDR3 contains 14 residues. The germline V gene encodes CDR1 DFQATT and CDR2 SNEGSKA (reference sequence). The germline V and J ends were trimmed by 0 bases and 3 bases, with 12 bases remaining between them. CDR3 nucleotide sequence: TGCAGTGCTAGAGATTGGGCGGGGAACTACGAGCAGTACTTC. Residues: CSARDWAGNYEQYF.